Listed here is a single T cell receptor beta chain. Germline V gene sequence: CDR1 SGHRS, CDR2 YFSETQ. CDR3 length equals 10 residues. The V and J ends lost 10 bases and 5 bases, in that order; junction bases with no gene match: 1. These data come from a study of blood T cells in healthy people across ages. Primers used in a second PCR of roughly 7 to 12 cycles were a sample-barcoded 5' primer and a J-beta primer mix. TCRdb reprocessed the 5' RACE reads with MiXCR, giving one entry per CDR3 protein. The sample has roughly 2 million distinct CDR3 sequences; around 50% are singletons. The sequenced sample was blood. The TCR comes from a middle-aged woman in good health. The chain uses TRBV5-1 and TRBJ2-3, with 7 bases lining up with TRBD2. DNA for the CDR3: TGCGCCCCGGGAGGAGATACGCAGTATTTT. It specifies CAPGGDTQYF. Filled out from reference TRBV5-1 and TRBJ2-3, the complete variable domain reads KAGVTQTPRYLIKTRGQQVTLSCSPISGHRSVSWYQQTPGQGLQFLFEYFSETQRNKGNFPGRFSGRQFSNSRSEMNVSTLELGDSALYLCAPGGDTQYFGPGTRLTVL.